The 13 T cell receptor beta chains given below trace back to one sample, sequenced in a study of neurological immune-mediated disorders. TCRdb re-analysed the 5' RACE reads in MiXCR, keeping a single row per CDR3 protein. This table has 30,000 or so distinct CDR3 sequences, 15% appearing once. What was sequenced was PBMCs. These receptors came from a man between 70 and 80 years old in good health.

In this sample, this clonotype turned up many times. V usage is TRBV10-2 and J usage is TRBJ1-2, with D unclear. The CDR3 extends over 14 amino acids. Germline CDR1 WSHSY, CDR2 SAAADI. Trimming removed 0 bases from V and 2 bases from J, with 7 bases in between. DNA for the CDR3: TGCGCCAGCAGTGAGTCTCTAAGGAACTATGGCTACACCTTC. Its protein product is CASSESLRNYGYTF.

At least ten counts were recorded for this clonotype. The rearrangement joins TRBV5-1 to TRBJ1-6; a weak D match, TRBD1 (5 bases). CDR1 SGHRS and CDR2 YFSETQ come from the germline V gene. Trimming left V 4 bases short and J 8 bases short, with 13 bases between. The CDR3 contains 14 residues. CDR3 coding DNA: TGCGCCAGCAGCACCAGGGTTTCGGATTCACCCCTCCACTTT. It specifies CASSTRVSDSPLHF.

This clonotype was recorded many times. The CDR3 nucleotides read TGTGCCAGCAGCTCCCCGGGACTAGGAACCTACGAGCAGTACTTC. It codes for CASSSPGLGTYEQYF. The V and J genes are TRBV7-8 and TRBJ2-7, with 8 bases aligning to TRBD2. The junction had 7 bases not matched to a gene; V was cut back by 4 bases and J by 2 bases. The germline V gene has CDR1 SGHVS and CDR2 FQNEAQ. The CDR3 is made up of 15 amino acids.

The CDR3 nucleotides are TGTGCCAGCTCACCAGAAAAGGCTGGCGGCAATCAGCCCCAGCATTTT. Translated: CASSPEKAGGNQPQHF. The genes are TRBV18 and TRBJ1-5; D ambiguous. V was shortened by 2 bases and J by 2 bases, with 13 bases between the two germline ends. From germline, CDR1 is KGHSH and CDR2 LQKENI. The CDR3 spans 16 residues. The variable domain in full, with the rest retrieved from reference TRBV18 and TRBJ1-5, is NAGVMQNPRHLVRRRGQEARLRCSPMKGHSHVYWYRQLPEEGLKFMVYLQKENIIDESGMPKERFSAEFPKEGPSILRIQQVVRGDSAAYFCASSPEKAGGNQPQHFGDGTRLSIL.

This clonotype occurred many times. With a much larger clone just one base away, this may be a read error. The chain has TRBV20-1 and TRBJ2-3; 8 bases line up with TRBD2. Germline V gene lookup returns CDR1 DFQATT and CDR2 SNEGSKA (reference sequence). J gave up 3 bases and V 3 bases, and 8 bases lay outside the gene matches. This CDR3 comprises 15 residues. The CDR3 region is CSASSLAEGTDTQYF. The CDR3 DNA follows: TGCAGTGCTAGTTCACTAGCGGAGGGAACAGATACGCAGTATTTT.

This clonotype was seen repeatedly, ten times or more. This chain uses TRBV7-9 with TRBJ2-7; 7 bases are shared with TRBD1. The CDR3 runs to 13 residues. Germline CDR1 reads SEHNR; CDR2 reads FQNEAQ (reference sequence). V dropped 6 bases and J dropped 6; count of bases not matched to a gene: 8. The CDR3 loop is CASSLTGLGEQYF. The CDR3 DNA sequence: TGTGCCAGCAGTTTGACAGGGTTAGGCGAGCAGTACTTC.

To note about this clonotype: One end of the junction fails to match germline, which may point to a read error. The J gene is TRBJ1-2, the V gene TRBV5-6; TRBD1 matches 7 bases. Germline loops: CDR1 SGHDT, CDR2 YYEEEE. This CDR3 is 13 amino acids long. The CDR3, as DNA: TGTGTCAGCAGCTATGGACAGGATTTCGGCAACACCTTC. This translates into CVSSYGQDFGNTF. The variable domain in full, with the rest retrieved from reference TRBV5-6 and TRBJ1-2, is DAGVTQSPTHLIKTRGQQVTLRCSPKSGHDTVSWYQQALGQGPQFIFQYYEEEERQRGNFPDRFSGHQFPNYSSELNVNALLLGDSALYLCVSSYGQDFGNTFGSGTRLTVV.

This clonotype has at least ten counts. V usage is TRBV10-2 and J usage is TRBJ2-7; D call uncertain. Germline lookup yields CDR1 WSHSY and CDR2 SAAADI. V lost 0 bases, J lost 2 bases, and 2 bases lay in between. The CDR3 covers 12 residues. CDR3 coding DNA: TGCGCCAGCAGTGAGTCGCCCTACGAGCAGTACTTC. This gives the protein CASSESPYEQYF.

In DNA, the CDR3 is TGCAGTGCTAGAGGGCGGGTGGGTTCCTACGAGCAGTACTTC. The encoded protein is CSARGRVGSYEQYF. The chain has TRBV20-1 and TRBJ2-7; tentatively, D is TRBD2 (5 bases). The germline gives CDR1 DFQATT, CDR2 SNEGSKA (reference sequence). The CDR3 contains 14 residues. V was shortened by 1 base and J by 1 base, with 11 bases between the two germline ends.

There are many counts of this clonotype. This chain connects TRBV4-3 to TRBJ1-5; 10 positions match TRBD1. CDR1 and CDR2 from the germline V gene are LGHNA and YSLEER. The CDR3 consists of 16 residues. The J segment lost 9 bases and the V segment lost 0 bases, leaving 8 bases of the junction unmatched. The CDR3 DNA follows: TGCGCCAGCAGCCAAGATATGGGACAGGGGTATTCGCCCCAGCATTTT. Protein: CASSQDMGQGYSPQHF.

The chain links TRBV20-1 to TRBJ2-7; tentative D call: TRBD1 (6 bases). Trimming cost V 6 bases and J 5 bases, with 11 bases left between them. The CDR3 loop spans 11 amino acids. The V gene's germline CDR1 is DFQATT and CDR2 SNEGSKA (reference sequence). CDR3 sequence: CSATGTHEQYF. CDR3 nucleotides: TGCAGTGCAACAGGGACGCACGAGCAGTACTTC.

The chain couples TRBV7-6 to TRBJ2-1; tentative D call: TRBD1 (6 bases). The CDR3 has 13 amino acids. The V gene lost 8 bases and the J gene lost 2 bases, with 10 bases spanning the gap. Germline CDR1 and CDR2: SGHVS and FNYEAQ. The CDR3 coding sequence is TGTGCCAGCTCCAAGGGGGCCTACAATGAGCAGTTCTTC. Translating it yields CASSKGAYNEQFF. Complete variable domain (other parts from reference TRBV7-6 and TRBJ2-1): GAGVSQSPRYKVTKRGQDVALRCDPISGHVSLYWYRQALGQGPEFLTYFNYEAQQDKSGLPNDRFSAERPEGSISTLTIQRTEQRDSAMYRCASSKGAYNEQFFGPGTRLTVL.

V gene TRBV6-5 combines with J gene TRBJ1-2; 7 nucleotides align to TRBD1. CDR1 is MNHEY, CDR2 SVGAGI, per germline. The CDR3 consists of 13 residues. With V trimmed by 9 bases and J by 2 bases, 6 bases remained unmatched. The CDR3 DNA is TGTGCCAGACGTGACAGGGAAAACTATGGCTACACCTTC. Its translation is CARRDRENYGYTF.